This entry concerns a single TCR beta chain. Its antigen is still unknown. With template switching, a universal primer site was added, and the cDNA carried unique molecular identifiers. TCRdb reanalysed the 5' RACE reads using MiXCR and keeps one entry per CDR3 protein. The sample gives hundreds of thousands of distinct CDR3 sequences, about a fifth of which show up once; more than 0.4% is in the top ten. This entry belongs to a study of identical twins. The germline V gene has CDR1 DFQATT and CDR2 SNEGSKA (reference sequence). CDR3 length: 19 residues. The V gene end was trimmed by 6 bases and the J gene end by 5 bases; junction bases not matched to a gene: 18. The study, taken as a whole, reports: Donors were not followed over many years; analysis was cross-sectional. Models underestimated out-of-frame TCR alpha sharing in monozygotic twins.

The sample was also linked to a second study, of yellow fever vaccine responses in identical twins. This second report adds: Twins' T cell vaccine responses reportedly looked partly convergent, partly personalized.

Sequencing used CD4+ T cells sorted from blood. This sequence joins TRBV20-1 and TRBJ2-5, with 16 bases aligning to TRBD2. This receptor was obtained from a woman aged 18-30 years in good health. CDR3 sequence reads: CSAPRIRFGTSGGAETQYF. Written as DNA, the CDR3 is TGCAGTGCCCCGAGAATCCGCTTTGGGACTAGCGGGGGGGCCGAGACCCAGTACTTC.